The present T cell receptor (beta chain) was sequenced within a study of blood T cell repertoires in COVID-19. The overall study: PBMCs, B-cell-depleted T cells, or T cells were the source of the cDNA or gDNA that made up the material.

Cohorts were based on clinical histories the participants reported. In the study's own analysis: Amplification from reference gene primers served as the basis for estimated nucleated cell counts. Some clones are missing from TCRdb's copy, which holds only in-frame ones; the method was immunoSEQ multiplex PCR. V and J calls plus clone size are reproduced from that table; the DNA served to infer D and trimming. The table records about 170,000 clones, roughly nine tenths of them present only once. This CDR3 has 15 residues. CDR1 and CDR2 from the germline V gene are SGHTA and FQGNSA. The V segment lost 4 bases and the J segment 8 bases; nucleotides outside the gene matches: 8.

This clonotype was obtained from a human donor with acute COVID-19. The donor label of this sample is uncertain. Sequenced: PBMCs or T cells enriched from blood (not recorded which). This rearrangement joins TRBV7-2 to TRBJ1-2; 12 bases map to TRBD1. The CDR3 region is CASSYAPGQGAGYTF. Here the CDR3 DNA reads TGTGCCAGCAGCTACGCACCGGGACAGGGGGCGGGCTACACCTTC. The full variable domain, rest sourced from reference TRBV7-2 and TRBJ1-2, is GAGVSQSPSNKVTEKGKDVELRCDPISGHTALYWYRQSLGQGLEFLIYFQGNSAPDKSGLPSDRFSAERTGGSVSTLTIQRTQQEDSAVYLCASSYAPGQGAGYTFGSGTRLTVV.